This T cell receptor beta chain was sequenced in a study of blood T cell repertoires in COVID-19. Those who participated ranged in age from about 18 to 89 years and resided in about two dozen US areas. Grouping used clinical history reported by participants in a survey and questionnaire. Contact with a PCR-confirmed or clinician-diagnosed COVID-19 case occurred within 2 weeks of entry. In the authors' methods: Amplification of reference gene primers was used by the study to estimate nucleated cell counts. Profiling relied on immunoSEQ multiplex PCR, and the TCRdb table lists in-frame clones only, not all of them. The D gene and trimming were derived from the DNA, and the V and J assignments and clone size from that table. The data contain a few hundred thousand clones, around 84% of them singletons. The length of the CDR3 is 18 residues. With 2 bases removed from V and 1 base from J, the gap between germline ends came to 19 bases. The germline gives CDR1 MNHNS, CDR2 SASEGT.

The rearrangement links TRBV6-1 to TRBJ2-3, with TRBD1 as a possible D gene (5 bases). The sequence came from a woman aged 45-65 years who had been exposed to COVID-19. Source material: PBMCs or T cells enriched from blood (not recorded which). The DNA for the CDR3 is TGTGCCAGCAGTGAAAGGCCAGGGTCTTCCGTCGGCACAGATACGCAGTATTTT. Its translation: CASSERPGSSVGTDTQYF.